This T cell receptor (beta chain) comes out of a study of shared clonotypes between healthy human individuals. Study in general: Per donor, three plates held CD4 naive cells, three held CD4 memory, two held CD8 naive and one held CD8 memory.

The authors' processing: Filtering was not the same, since immunoSEQ gave junction-only sequences without quality scores. Using immunoSEQ multiplex PCR, the repertoire was profiled, and TCRdb retains in-frame clones only, with some absent. V and J calls and clone size are those listed in that table; D and trimming were worked out from the DNA. The sample contains some 2.1 million clones, roughly 94% of which appear only once. V gave up 0 bases and J gave up 1 base, with 13 bases separating them. There are 17 residues in the CDR3. Germline CDR1 KGHSH, CDR2 LQKENI. Study-wide results and caveats: Among the subsets, naive ones generally showed larger estimated richness than memory ones. The donor pool, a small one, limited the genetic and exposure-history diversity represented.

As regards this clone: Its antigen remains unknown.

This chain uses TRBV18 with TRBJ2-4; tentative D call: TRBD1 (5 bases). The sequencing sample was made of naive CD4+ T cells sorted from blood. Specified subset: CD45RA+ positively selected. This receptor was taken from a young man in good health. The CDR3 bases are TGTGCCAGCTCACCACCCGACAGCCTGGGGGCCAAAAACATTCAGTACTTC. Translating it yields CASSPPDSLGAKNIQYF.